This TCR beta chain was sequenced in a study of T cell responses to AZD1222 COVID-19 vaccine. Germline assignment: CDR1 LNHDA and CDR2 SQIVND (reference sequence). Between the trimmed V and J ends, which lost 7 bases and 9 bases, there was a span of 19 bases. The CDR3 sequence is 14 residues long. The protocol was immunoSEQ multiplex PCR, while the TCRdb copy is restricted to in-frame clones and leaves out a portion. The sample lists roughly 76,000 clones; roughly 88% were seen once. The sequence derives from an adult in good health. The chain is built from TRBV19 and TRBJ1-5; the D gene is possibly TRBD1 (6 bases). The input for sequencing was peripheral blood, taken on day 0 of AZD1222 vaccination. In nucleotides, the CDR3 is TGTGCCAGTATACCGGGACACCTAGAAGGGCCCCAGCATTTT. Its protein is CASIPGHLEGPQHF. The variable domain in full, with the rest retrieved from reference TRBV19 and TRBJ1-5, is DGGITQSPKYLFRKEGQNVTLSCEQNLNHDAMYWYRQDPGQGLRLIYYSQIVNDFQKGDIAEGYSVSREKKESFPLTVTSAQKNPTAFYLCASIPGHLEGPQHFGDGTRLSIL.